The 9 T cell receptor beta chains below come from one sample, sequenced in a study of blood T cell repertoires in COVID-19. The data were produced by immunoSEQ multiplex PCR, yet TCRdb's version contains in-frame clones alone and is incomplete. The sample includes more than 400,000 clones, roughly 87% of them seen just once. Sequences were obtained from PBMCs or T cells enriched from blood (not recorded which). The receptors shown here come from a young woman who had recovered from COVID-19.

The rearrangement links TRBV7-3 to TRBJ1-1, with D possibly being TRBD1 (6 bases). V was trimmed by 2 bases and J by 8 bases, leaving 15 bases between them. The CDR3 spans 14 residues. Germline loops: CDR1 SGHTA, CDR2 FQGTGA. The CDR3 sequence: CASSLEGEGREAFF. For the CDR3, the DNA is TGTGCCAGCAGCTTAGAGGGGGAGGGCCGCGAAGCTTTCTTT.

This CDR3 reads CASSPRLANYGYTF. For the CDR3, the DNA is TGTGCCAGCAGCCCTCGCTTAGCTAACTATGGCTACACCTTC. This chain links TRBV7-8 with TRBJ1-2, with D unresolved. The CDR3 is 14 residues long. With 5 bases removed from V and 0 bases from J, the gap between germline ends came to 10 bases. Germline loops: CDR1 SGHVS, CDR2 FQNEAQ.

J is TRBJ1-5 and V is TRBV21-1; the table gives TRBD1 as D, unverified against the DNA. TRBV21-1 is a documented pseudogene. The CDR3 is made up of 15 amino acids. CDR3 sequence reads: CASTPTGEGCQPQHF. The CDR3 nucleotides are TGTGCCAGCACTCCTACAGGGGAAGGGTGTCAGCCCCAGCATTTT.

In this sample, this clone turned up once. CDR3 region: CASSLGVGTSGDSYEQYF. The CDR3 coding sequence is TGTGCCAGCAGCTTGGGAGTTGGGACTAGCGGGGACTCCTACGAGCAGTACTTC. The chain employs TRBV5-4 and TRBJ2-7; TRBD2 matches at 13 bases. Looked up from germline, CDR1 is SGHNT and CDR2 is YYREEE (reference sequence). Germline trimming cut 0 bases from V and 0 bases from J; bases unmatched to any gene: 6. This CDR3 region has 18 residues. The variable domain in full, completed from reference TRBV5-4 and TRBJ2-7, reads ETGVTQSPTHLIKTRGQQVTLRCSSQSGHNTVSWYQQALGQGPQFIFQYYREEENGRGNFPPRFSGLQFPNYSSELNVNALELDDSALYLCASSLGVGTSGDSYEQYFGPGTRLTVT.

This rearrangement joins TRBV6-5 to TRBJ2-5; 9 bases align to TRBD2. J lost 1 base, V lost 6 bases, and 3 bases had no gene match. This CDR3 is 14 amino acids long. Germline lookup yields CDR1 MNHEY and CDR2 SVGAGI. CDR3 sequence reads: CASSLSGGQETQYF. The CDR3 DNA is TGTGCCAGCAGCCTTAGCGGGGGCCAAGAGACCCAGTACTTC.

This rearrangement joins TRBV19 to TRBJ1-1; the D is unclear. The ends were cut back, 6 bases at V and 4 bases at J, with 12 bases in the middle. CDR1 is LNHDA and CDR2 is SQIVND in the germline V gene (reference sequence). The CDR3 spans 13 residues. CDR3 region: CASRSGWGTEAFF. The CDR3 DNA reads TGTGCCAGTAGATCGGGATGGGGCACTGAAGCTTTCTTT.

The chain links TRBV5-1 to TRBJ2-7; the match to TRBD1 covers 8 bases. The length of the CDR3 is 15 residues. Germline CDR1 reads SGHRS; CDR2 reads YFSETQ. Unmatched junction bases numbered 6, after V lost 4 bases and J lost 0 bases. The CDR3 region is CASSRDRSSSYEQYF. The CDR3 DNA follows: TGCGCCAGCAGCCGGGACAGGTCGAGCTCCTACGAGCAGTACTTC.

The chain uses TRBV25-1 and TRBJ2-1; 14 bases are shared with TRBD2. J was trimmed by 12 bases and V by 4 bases; bases with no gene match: 11. CDR1 MGHDK and CDR2 SYGVNS come from the germline V gene. This CDR3 spans 16 amino acids. In DNA form, the CDR3 reads TGTGCCAGCAGTGTCCCCGGGACTAGCGGGGGCGGGAGGCAGTTCTTC. Its protein product is CASSVPGTSGGGRQFF.

This chain links TRBV24-1 with TRBJ1-2, with 7 bases matching TRBD1. J was trimmed by 3 bases and V by 1 base; bases with no gene match: 1. The germline V gene has CDR1 KGHDR and CDR2 SFDVKD. The CDR3 covers 14 residues. CDR3 residues: CATSDFDRDYGYTF. As DNA, the CDR3 is TGTGCCACCAGTGATTTTGACAGGGACTATGGCTACACCTTC.